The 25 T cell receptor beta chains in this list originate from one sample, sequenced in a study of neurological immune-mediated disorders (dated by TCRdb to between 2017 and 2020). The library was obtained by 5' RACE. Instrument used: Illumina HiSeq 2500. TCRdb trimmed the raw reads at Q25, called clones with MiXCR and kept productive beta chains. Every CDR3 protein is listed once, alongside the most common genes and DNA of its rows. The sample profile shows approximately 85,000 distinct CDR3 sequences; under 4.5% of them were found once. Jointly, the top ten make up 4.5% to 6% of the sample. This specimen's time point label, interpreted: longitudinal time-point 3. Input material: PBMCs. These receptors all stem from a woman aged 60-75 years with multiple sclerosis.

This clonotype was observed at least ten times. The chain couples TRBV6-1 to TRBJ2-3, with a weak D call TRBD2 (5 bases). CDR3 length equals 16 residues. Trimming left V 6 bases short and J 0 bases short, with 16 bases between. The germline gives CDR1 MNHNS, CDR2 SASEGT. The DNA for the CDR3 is TGTGCCAGCAGCAAAGGGCGGACTGCTAGCACAGATACGCAGTATTTT. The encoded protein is CASSKGRTASTDTQYF.

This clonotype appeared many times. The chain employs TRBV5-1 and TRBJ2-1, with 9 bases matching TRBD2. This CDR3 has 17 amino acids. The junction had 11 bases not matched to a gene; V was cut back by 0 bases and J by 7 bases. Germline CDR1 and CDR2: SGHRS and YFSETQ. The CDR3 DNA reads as TGCGCCAGCAGCTTGGACCCCCTGACTAGCGGACCGAATGAGCAGTTCTTC. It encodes CASSLDPLTSGPNEQFF.

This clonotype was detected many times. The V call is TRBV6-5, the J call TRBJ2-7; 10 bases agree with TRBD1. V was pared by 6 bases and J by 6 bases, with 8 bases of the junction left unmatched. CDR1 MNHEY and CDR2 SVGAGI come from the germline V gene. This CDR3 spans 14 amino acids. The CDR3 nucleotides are TGTGCCAGCAGGGTGAGACAGGGGGCTGGCGAGCAGTACTTC. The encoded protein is CASRVRQGAGEQYF.

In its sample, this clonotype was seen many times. The CDR3 DNA is TGCGCCAGCAGCTTGCCCTGGGACAGGGCGAAGAATCAGCCCCAGCATTTT. Protein sequence: CASSLPWDRAKNQPQHF. The chain carries TRBV5-1 and TRBJ1-5; 9 bases agree with TRBD1. V dropped 1 base and J dropped 4; count of bases not matched to a gene: 9. The CDR3 loop spans 17 amino acids. CDR1 is SGHRS, CDR2 YFSETQ, per germline.

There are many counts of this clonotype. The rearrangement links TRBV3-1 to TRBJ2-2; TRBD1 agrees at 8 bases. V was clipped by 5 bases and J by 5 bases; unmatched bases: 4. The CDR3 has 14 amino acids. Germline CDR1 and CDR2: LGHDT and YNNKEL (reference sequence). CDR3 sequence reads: CASSDRGRTGELFF. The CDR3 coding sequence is TGTGCCAGCAGCGACAGGGGCCGGACCGGGGAGCTGTTTTTT.

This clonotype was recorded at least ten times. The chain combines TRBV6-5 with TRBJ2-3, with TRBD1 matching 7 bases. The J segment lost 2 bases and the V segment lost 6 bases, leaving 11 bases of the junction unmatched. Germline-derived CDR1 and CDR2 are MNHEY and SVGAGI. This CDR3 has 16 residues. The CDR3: CASRVGQLGYTDTQYF. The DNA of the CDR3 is TGTGCCAGCAGGGTGGGACAGTTGGGGTACACAGATACGCAGTATTTT.

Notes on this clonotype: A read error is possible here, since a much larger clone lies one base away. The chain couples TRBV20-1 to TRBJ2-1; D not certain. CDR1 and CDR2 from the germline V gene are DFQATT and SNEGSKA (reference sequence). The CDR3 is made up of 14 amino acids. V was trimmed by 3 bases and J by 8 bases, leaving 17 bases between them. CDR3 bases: TGCAGTGCTAGTAGCAGCGAGCCTTACTATGAGCAGTTCTTC. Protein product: CSASSSEPYYEQFF.

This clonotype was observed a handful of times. CDR3: CAWTSMDSYEQYF. In nucleotides, the CDR3 is TGTGCCTGGACATCAATGGACTCCTACGAGCAGTACTTC. The chain couples TRBV30 to TRBJ2-7; D gene uncertain. V was trimmed by 4 bases and J by 0 bases, leaving 10 bases between them. The CDR3 length is 13 residues. Germline V CDR1 and CDR2: GTSNPN, SVGIG (reference sequence). Full variable domain (remainder filled in from reference TRBV30 and TRBJ2-7): SQTIHQWPATLVQPVGSPLSLECTVEGTSNPNLYWYRQAAGRGLQLLFYSVGIGQISSEVPQNLSASRPQDRQFILSSKKLLLSDSGFYLCAWTSMDSYEQYFGPGTRLTVT.

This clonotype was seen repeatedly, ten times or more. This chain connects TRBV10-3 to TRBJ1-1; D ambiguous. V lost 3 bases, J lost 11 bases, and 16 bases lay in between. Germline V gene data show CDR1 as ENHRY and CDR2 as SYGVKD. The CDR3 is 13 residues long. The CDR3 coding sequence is TGTGCCATCAGTGACTCGACGGGGAGGGTGGCTTTCTTT. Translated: CAISDSTGRVAFF.

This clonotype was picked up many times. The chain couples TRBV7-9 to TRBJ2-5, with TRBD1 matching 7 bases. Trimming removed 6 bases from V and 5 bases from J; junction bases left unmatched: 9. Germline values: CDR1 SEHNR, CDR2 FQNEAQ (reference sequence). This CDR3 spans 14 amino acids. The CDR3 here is CASSRAQGQETQYF. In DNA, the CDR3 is TGTGCCAGCAGTCGGGCACAGGGGCAGGAGACCCAGTACTTC.

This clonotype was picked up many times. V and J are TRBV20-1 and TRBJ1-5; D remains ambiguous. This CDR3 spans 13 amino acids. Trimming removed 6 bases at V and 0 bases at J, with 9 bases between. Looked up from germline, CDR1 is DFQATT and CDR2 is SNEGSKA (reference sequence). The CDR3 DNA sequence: TGCAGTGCAGCGAAGGATAGCAATCAGCCCCAGCATTTT. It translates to CSAAKDSNQPQHF.

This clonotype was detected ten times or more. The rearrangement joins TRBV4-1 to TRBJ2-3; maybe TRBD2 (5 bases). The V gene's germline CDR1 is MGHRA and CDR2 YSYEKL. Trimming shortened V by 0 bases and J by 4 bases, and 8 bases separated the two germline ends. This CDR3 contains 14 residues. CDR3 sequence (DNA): TGCGCCAGCAGCCAAGACGAGGGTTCAGATACGCAGTATTTT. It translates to CASSQDEGSDTQYF.

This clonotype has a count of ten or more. DNA for the CDR3: TGTGCCAGCAGCACCTGGGGCACAGATACGCAGTATTTT. Translation gives CASSTWGTDTQYF. V and J are TRBV27 and TRBJ2-3; D is uncertain. The CDR3 length is 13 residues. Per germline, CDR1 MNHEY and CDR2 SMNVEV (reference sequence). Between the trimmed V and J ends, which lost 6 bases and 1 base, there was a span of 8 bases.

The CDR3 spells CASSLGTGLRGDTQYF. CDR3 bases: TGTGCCAGCAGCTTGGGGACAGGCCTCAGGGGAGATACGCAGTATTTT. The V gene is TRBV11-3, the J gene TRBJ2-3; TRBD1 matches 8 bases. CDR1 and CDR2 (germline): SGHNT, YENEEA. This CDR3 spans 16 amino acids. The V gene end was trimmed by 3 bases and the J gene end by 5 bases; junction bases not matched to a gene: 10.

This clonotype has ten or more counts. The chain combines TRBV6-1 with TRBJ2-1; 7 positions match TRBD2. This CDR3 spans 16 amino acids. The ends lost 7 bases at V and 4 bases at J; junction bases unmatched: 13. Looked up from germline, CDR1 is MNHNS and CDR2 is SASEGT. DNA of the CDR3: TGTGCCAGCAACGCGGGAGACTACAGTTTATACAATGAGCAGTTCTTC. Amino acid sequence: CASNAGDYSLYNEQFF.

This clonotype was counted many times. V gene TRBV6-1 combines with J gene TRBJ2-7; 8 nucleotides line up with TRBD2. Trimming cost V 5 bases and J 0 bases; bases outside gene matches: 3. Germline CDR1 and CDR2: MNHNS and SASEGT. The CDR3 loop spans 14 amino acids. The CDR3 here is CASSRSGVSYEQYF. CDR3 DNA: TGTGCCAGCAGTCGTAGCGGGGTCTCCTACGAGCAGTACTTC.

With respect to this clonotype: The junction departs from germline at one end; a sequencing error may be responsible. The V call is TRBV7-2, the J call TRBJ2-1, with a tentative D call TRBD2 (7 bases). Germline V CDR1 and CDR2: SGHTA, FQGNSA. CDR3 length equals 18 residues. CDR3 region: CASEWVGGAGFSSNGQFF. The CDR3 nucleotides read TGTGCCAGCGAGTGGGTGGGGGGGGCCGGGTTCTCAAGTAATGGGCAGTTCTTC.

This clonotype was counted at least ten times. This CDR3 is CAISELGPNTEAFF. The DNA for the CDR3 is TGTGCCATCAGTGAACTGGGCCCGAACACTGAAGCTTTCTTT. The chain carries TRBV10-3 and TRBJ1-1, with D unclear. The CDR3 extends over 14 amino acids. Looked up from germline, CDR1 is ENHRY and CDR2 is SYGVKD. V gave up 3 bases and J gave up 1 base, with 9 bases separating them.

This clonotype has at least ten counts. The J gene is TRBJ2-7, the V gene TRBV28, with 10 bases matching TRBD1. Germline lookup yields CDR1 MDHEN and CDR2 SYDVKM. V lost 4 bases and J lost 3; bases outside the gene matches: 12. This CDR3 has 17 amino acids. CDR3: CASSSPPPGQGGYEQYF. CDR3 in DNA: TGTGCCAGCAGTTCACCTCCCCCTGGACAGGGGGGCTACGAGCAGTACTTC.

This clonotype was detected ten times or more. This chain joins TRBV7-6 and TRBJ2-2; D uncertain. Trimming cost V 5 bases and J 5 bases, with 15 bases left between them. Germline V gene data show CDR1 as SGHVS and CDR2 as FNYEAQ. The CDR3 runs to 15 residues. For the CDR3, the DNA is TGTGCCAGCAGCCCGTCCGTTCTTTGGACCGGGGAGCTGTTTTTT. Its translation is CASSPSVLWTGELFF.

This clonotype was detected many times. The CDR3 coding sequence is TGTGCCAGCAGCGCTCAGGGTGAGGCCTATGGCTACACCTTC. This translates into CASSAQGEAYGYTF. The chain uses TRBV7-2 and TRBJ1-2, with a tentative D call TRBD1 (5 bases). Germline V lookup: CDR1 SGHTA, CDR2 FQGNSA. This CDR3 is 14 amino acids long. V shed 5 bases and J shed 4 bases, with 14 bases lying between them.

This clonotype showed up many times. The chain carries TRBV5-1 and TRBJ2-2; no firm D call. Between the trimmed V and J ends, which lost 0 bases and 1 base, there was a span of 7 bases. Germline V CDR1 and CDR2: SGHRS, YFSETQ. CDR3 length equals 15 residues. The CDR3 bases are TGCGCCAGCAGCTTGGCCGTTATGAACACCGGGGAGCTGTTTTTT. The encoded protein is CASSLAVMNTGELFF.

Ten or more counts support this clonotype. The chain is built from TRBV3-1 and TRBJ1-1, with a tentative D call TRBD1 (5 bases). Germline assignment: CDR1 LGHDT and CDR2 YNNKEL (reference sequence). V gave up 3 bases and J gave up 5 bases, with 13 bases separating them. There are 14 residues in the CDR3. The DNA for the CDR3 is TGTGCCAGCAGCCAGGTTCCGGGGGTAACTGAAGCTTTCTTT. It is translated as CASSQVPGVTEAFF.

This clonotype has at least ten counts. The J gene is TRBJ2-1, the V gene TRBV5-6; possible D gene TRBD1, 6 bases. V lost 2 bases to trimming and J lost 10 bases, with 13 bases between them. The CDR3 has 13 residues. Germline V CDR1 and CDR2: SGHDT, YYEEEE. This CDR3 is CASSFGAQGEQFF. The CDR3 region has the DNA TGTGCCAGCAGCTTCGGGGCCCAGGGGGAGCAGTTCTTC.

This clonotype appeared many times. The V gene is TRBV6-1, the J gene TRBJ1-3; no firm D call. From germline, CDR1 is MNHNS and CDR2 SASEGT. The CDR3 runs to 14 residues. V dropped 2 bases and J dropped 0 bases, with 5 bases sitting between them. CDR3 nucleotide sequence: TGTGCCAGCAGTGAACCTTTCTCTGGAAACACCATATATTTT. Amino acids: CASSEPFSGNTIYF.